These T cell receptor beta chains were read from a single sample in a study of CD8 T cells in ankylosing spondylitis. TCRdb fed the 5' RACE reads into MiXCR, producing one record per CDR3 protein. Of 150,000 to 200,000 distinct CDR3 sequences in the sample, roughly 10% are singletons; the top ten hold about 28%. The specimen sequenced was blood, either unsorted or a sorted T cell fraction (not recorded which). Receptors originate from a male donor with ankylosing spondylitis or in good health (not recorded which). Each CDR3 is given with its conserved first and last residue. Fields, in order: V gene, J gene, D gene, CDR3 protein. A D gene is named only where the DNA matches it firmly.

TRBV20-1	TRBJ1-2	-	CSARDLGLRNAGYGYTF
TRBV20-1	TRBJ2-7	-	CSARGLPSSYEQYF
TRBV4-1	TRBJ1-4	TRBD1	CASSPAGQGLRKLFF
TRBV10-3	TRBJ2-7	-	CAISESGLEQYF
TRBV18	TRBJ1-1	TRBD1	CASSPGQALNTEAFF
TRBV12-3/TRBV12-4	TRBJ1-2	-	CASSPRQDYGYTF
TRBV7-2	TRBJ2-1	-	CASSLAFGGPVNEQFF
TRBV5-5	TRBJ1-3	-	CASSRDGANSGNTIYF
TRBV15	TRBJ1-6	-	CATSREARGSSYNSPLHF
TRBV7-8	TRBJ1-5	TRBD1	CASSFWTGDQDQPQHF
TRBV12-3/TRBV12-4	TRBJ1-5	-	CASSHQGYSNQPQHF
TRBV7-9	TRBJ2-5	-	CASSWGRQLQETQYF
TRBV9	TRBJ2-1	-	CASSVGASNEQFF
TRBV5-1	TRBJ2-5	-	CASSLERGSQETQYF
TRBV19	TRBJ2-7	-	CASKGVNYEQYF
TRBV3-1	TRBJ2-7	TRBD2	CASSQGLGAGGPSSEQYF
TRBV7-6	TRBJ1-4	-	CASSPRPSEKLFF
TRBV5-1	TRBJ2-2	-	CASREGYTGELFF
TRBV10-3	TRBJ2-7	-	CAISESQSYEQYF
TRBV19	TRBJ1-5	TRBD1	CASSIEGAGQPQHF
TRBV29-1	TRBJ1-6	TRBD1	CSVADRVSSPLHF
TRBV5-5	TRBJ2-7	TRBD2	CASSLRMASGSYEQYF
TRBV7-9	TRBJ1-4	TRBD1	CASSTPRTGQEKLFF
TRBV27	TRBJ2-1	-	CASSWGAVSAAQFF
TRBV10-1	TRBJ1-4	-	CASSGTGTPEKLFF
TRBV18	TRBJ1-2	TRBD1	CASSPGQGDGYTF
TRBV20-1	TRBJ2-2	TRBD1	CSARSDRVGTGELFF
TRBV5-1	TRBJ2-7	-	CASSLDPAQVYEQYF